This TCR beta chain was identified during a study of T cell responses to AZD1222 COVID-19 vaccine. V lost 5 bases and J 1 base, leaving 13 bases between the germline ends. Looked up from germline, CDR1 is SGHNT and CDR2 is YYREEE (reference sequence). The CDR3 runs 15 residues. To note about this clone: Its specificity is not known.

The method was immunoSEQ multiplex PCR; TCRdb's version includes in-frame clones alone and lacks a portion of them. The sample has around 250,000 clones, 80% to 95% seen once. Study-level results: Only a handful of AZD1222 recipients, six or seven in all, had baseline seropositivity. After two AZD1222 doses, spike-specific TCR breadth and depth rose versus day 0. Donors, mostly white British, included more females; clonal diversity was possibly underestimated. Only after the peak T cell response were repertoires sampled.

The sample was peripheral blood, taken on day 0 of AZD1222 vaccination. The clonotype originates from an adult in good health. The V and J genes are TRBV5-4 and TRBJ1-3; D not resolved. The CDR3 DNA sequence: TGTGCCAGCAGTTCGGGCAAGGGATCTGGAAACACCATATATTTT. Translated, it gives CASSSGKGSGNTIYF.